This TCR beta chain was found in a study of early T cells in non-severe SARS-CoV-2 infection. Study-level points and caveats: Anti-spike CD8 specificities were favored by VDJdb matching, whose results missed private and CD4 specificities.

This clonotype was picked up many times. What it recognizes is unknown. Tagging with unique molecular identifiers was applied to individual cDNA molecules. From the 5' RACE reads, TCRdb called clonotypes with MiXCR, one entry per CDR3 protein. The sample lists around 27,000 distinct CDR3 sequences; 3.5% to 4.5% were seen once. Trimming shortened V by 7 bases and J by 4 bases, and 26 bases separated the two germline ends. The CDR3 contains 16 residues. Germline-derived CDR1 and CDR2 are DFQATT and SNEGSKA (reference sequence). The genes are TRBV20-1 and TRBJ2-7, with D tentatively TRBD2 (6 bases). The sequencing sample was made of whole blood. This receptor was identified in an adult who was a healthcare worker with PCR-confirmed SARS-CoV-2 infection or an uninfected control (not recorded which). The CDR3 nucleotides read TGCAGTGTTCAGCCACCGGGGGACTCCGGCTTGTACGAGCAGTACTTC. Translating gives CSVQPPGDSGLYEQYF.